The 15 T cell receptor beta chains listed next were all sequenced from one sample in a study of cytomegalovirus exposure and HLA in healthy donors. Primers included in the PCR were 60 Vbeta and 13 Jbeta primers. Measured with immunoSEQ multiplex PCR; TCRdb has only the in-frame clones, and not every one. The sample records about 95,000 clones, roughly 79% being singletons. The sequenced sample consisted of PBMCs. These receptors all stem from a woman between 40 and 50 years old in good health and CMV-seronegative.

The CDR3: CASSQLANYGYTF. The CDR3 bases are TGTGCCAGCAGCCAACTCGCTAACTATGGCTACACCTTC. The chain recombines TRBV14 with TRBJ1-2; D is uncertain. Germline lookup yields CDR1 SGHDN and CDR2 FVKESK. V lost 2 bases and J lost 0, with 4 bases in between. This CDR3 region has 13 residues.

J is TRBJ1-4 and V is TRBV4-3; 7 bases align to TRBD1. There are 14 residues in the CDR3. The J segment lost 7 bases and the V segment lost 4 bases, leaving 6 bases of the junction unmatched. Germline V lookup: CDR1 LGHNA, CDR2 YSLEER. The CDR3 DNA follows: TGCGCCAGCAGCCCGACAGGGCGGGGTGAAAAACTGTTTTTT. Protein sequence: CASSPTGRGEKLFF.

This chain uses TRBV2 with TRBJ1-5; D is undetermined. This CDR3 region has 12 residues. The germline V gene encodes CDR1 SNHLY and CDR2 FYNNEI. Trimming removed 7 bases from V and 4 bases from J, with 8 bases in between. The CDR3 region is CASTYRNQPQHF. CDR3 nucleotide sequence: TGTGCCAGCACCTACCGGAATCAGCCCCAGCATTTT.

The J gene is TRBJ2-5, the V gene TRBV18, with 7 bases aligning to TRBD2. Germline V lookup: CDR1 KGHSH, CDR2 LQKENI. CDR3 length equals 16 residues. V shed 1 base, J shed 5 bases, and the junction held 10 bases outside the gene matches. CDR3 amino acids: CASSPQRGGGKETQYF. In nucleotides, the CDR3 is TGTGCCAGCTCACCACAGCGGGGAGGAGGGAAGGAGACCCAGTACTTC. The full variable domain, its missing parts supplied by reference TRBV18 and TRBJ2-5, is NAGVMQNPRHLVRRRGQEARLRCSPMKGHSHVYWYRQLPEEGLKFMVYLQKENIIDESGMPKERFSAEFPKEGPSILRIQQVVRGDSAAYFCASSPQRGGGKETQYFGPGTRLLVL.

CDR3 amino acids: CASSTLEPYGYTF. The CDR3 nucleotides read TGTGCCAGCAGTACCTTGGAGCCCTATGGCTACACCTTC. This rearrangement joins TRBV6-5 to TRBJ1-2; no clear D gene. This CDR3 spans 13 amino acids. The ends were cut back, 5 bases at V and 4 bases at J, with 11 bases in the middle. The germline V gene has CDR1 MNHEY and CDR2 SVGAGI.

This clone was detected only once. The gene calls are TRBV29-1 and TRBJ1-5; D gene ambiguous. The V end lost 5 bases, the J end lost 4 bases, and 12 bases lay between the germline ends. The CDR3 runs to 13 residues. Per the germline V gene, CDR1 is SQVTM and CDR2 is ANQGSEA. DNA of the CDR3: TGCAGCGTTTGTGAGACGGGGAATCAGCCCCAGCATTTT. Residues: CSVCETGNQPQHF.

CDR3 DNA sequence: TGTGCCATCAAGAAGAGTGGCGGGGGGGCCCGATCCAATGAGCAGTTCTTC. As protein: CAIKKSGGGARSNEQFF. The chain links TRBV10-3 to TRBJ2-1, with 9 nucleotides matching TRBD2. CDR3 length equals 17 residues. CDR1 and CDR2 from the germline V gene are ENHRY and SYGVKD. V was clipped by 7 bases and J by 6 bases; unmatched bases: 16.

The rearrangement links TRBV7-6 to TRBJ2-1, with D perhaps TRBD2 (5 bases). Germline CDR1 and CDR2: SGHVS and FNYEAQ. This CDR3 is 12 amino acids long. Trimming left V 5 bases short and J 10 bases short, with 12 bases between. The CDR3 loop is CASSGASIEQFF. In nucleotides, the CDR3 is TGTGCCAGCAGCGGAGCTAGCATCGAGCAGTTCTTC.

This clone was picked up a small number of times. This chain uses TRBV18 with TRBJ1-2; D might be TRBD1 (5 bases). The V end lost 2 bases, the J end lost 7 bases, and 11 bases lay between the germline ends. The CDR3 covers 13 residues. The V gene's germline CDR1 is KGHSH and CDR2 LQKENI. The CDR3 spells CASSPIGGLGYTF. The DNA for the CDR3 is TGTGCCAGCTCACCAATCGGGGGTCTTGGCTACACCTTC.

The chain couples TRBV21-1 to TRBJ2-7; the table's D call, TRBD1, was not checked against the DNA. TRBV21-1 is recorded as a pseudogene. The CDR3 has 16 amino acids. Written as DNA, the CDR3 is TGTGCCAGCAGCAAAGTAACACAGCTTGACTCCTACGAGCAGTACTTC. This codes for CASSKVTQLDSYEQYF.

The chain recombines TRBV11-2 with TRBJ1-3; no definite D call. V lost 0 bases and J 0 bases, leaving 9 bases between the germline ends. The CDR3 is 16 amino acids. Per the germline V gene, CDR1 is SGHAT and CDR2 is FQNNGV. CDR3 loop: CASSLEIASSGNTIYF. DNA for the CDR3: TGTGCCAGCAGCTTAGAGATCGCCAGCTCTGGAAACACCATATATTTT.

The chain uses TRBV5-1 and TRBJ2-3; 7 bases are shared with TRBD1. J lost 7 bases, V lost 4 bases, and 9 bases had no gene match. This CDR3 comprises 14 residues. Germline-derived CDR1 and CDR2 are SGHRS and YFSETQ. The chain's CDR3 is CASSPPTGLNTQYF. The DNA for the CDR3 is TGCGCCAGCAGCCCGCCGACAGGGTTGAATACGCAGTATTTT. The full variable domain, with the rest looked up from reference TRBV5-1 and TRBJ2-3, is KAGVTQTPRYLIKTRGQQVTLSCSPISGHRSVSWYQQTPGQGLQFLFEYFSETQRNKGNFPGRFSGRQFSNSRSEMNVSTLELGDSALYLCASSPPTGLNTQYFGPGTRLTVL.

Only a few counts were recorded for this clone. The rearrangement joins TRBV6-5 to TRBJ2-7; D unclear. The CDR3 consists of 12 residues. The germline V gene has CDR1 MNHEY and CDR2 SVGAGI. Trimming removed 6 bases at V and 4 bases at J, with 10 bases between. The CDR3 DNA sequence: TGTGCCAGCAGCCCAGGCAGATACGAGCAGTACTTC. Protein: CASSPGRYEQYF.

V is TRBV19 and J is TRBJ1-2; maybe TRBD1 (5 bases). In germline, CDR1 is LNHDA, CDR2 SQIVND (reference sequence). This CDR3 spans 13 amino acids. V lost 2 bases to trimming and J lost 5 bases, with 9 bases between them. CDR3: CASSIRGDYGYTF. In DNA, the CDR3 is TGTGCCAGTAGTATACGGGGGGATTATGGCTACACCTTC.

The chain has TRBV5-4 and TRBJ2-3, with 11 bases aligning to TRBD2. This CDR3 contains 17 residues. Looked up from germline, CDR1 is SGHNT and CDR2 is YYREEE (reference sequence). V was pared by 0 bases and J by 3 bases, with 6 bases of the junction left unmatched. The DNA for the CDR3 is TGTGCCAGCAGCTTGGTGGTAGCGGGGGGGCCTACAGATACGCAGTATTTT. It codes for CASSLVVAGGPTDTQYF.